This T cell receptor (beta chain) was sequenced during a study of response to subunit inactivated influenza vaccine. TCRdb reprocessed the RT-PCR reads with MiXCR, giving one entry per CDR3 protein. The sample shows 600,000 to 850,000 distinct CDR3 sequences, about 14% of them seen only once. Germline V lookup: CDR1 SGHVS, CDR2 FQNEAQ. V was clipped by 4 bases and J by 6 bases, with 13 bases between them. The CDR3 consists of 13 residues. Study results and caveats: Authors suggested that a seasonal influenza vaccination recruits few new T cells each time.

This clonotype was counted ten times or more. What it binds is unknown. The source of this sequence is a man aged 50-59 years who received an inactivated influenza vaccine. The starting material was PBMCs from blood, obtained 14 to 15 days before vaccination. The chain couples TRBV7-8 to TRBJ2-7, with D uncertain. The CDR3 bases are TGTGCCAGCAGCTACACACGAGAGCTCGAGCAGTACTTC. This translates into CASSYTRELEQYF.